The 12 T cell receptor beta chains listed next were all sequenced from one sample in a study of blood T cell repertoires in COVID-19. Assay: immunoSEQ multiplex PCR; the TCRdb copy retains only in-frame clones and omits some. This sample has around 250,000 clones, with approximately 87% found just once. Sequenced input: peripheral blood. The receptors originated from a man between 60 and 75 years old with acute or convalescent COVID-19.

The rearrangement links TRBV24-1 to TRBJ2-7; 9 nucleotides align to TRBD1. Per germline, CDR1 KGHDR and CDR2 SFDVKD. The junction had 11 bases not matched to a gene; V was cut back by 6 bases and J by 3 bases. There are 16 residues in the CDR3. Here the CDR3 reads CATSNTGQGTHYEQYF. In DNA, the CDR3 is TGTGCCACCAGTAATACGGGACAGGGAACACACTACGAGCAGTACTTC.

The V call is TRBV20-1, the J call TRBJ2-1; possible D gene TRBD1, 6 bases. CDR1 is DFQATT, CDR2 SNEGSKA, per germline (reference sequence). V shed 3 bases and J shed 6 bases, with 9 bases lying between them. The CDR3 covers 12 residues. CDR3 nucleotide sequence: TGCAGTGCTAGTTTCAGGGGCAATGAGCAGTTCTTC. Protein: CSASFRGNEQFF.

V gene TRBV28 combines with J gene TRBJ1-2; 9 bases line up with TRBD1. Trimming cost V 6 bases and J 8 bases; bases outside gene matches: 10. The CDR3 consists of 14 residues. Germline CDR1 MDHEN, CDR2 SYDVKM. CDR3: CASRSGQGTRGYTF. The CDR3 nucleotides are TGTGCCAGCAGATCCGGACAGGGGACGAGAGGCTACACCTTC.

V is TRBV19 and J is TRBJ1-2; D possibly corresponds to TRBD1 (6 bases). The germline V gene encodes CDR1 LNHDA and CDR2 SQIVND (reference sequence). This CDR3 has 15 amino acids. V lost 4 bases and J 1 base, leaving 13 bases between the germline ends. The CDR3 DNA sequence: TGTGCCAGTAGTAACCACAGGGTGGGTAACTATGGCTACACCTTC. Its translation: CASSNHRVGNYGYTF. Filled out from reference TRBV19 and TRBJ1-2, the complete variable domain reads DGGITQSPKYLFRKEGQNVTLSCEQNLNHDAMYWYRQDPGQGLRLIYYSQIVNDFQKGDIAEGYSVSREKKESFPLTVTSAQKNPTAFYLCASSNHRVGNYGYTFGSGTRLTVV.

CDR3 in DNA: TGTGCCAGCAGCTTAACAGGGCGCGGCCAGCCCCAGCATTTT. It codes for CASSLTGRGQPQHF. The chain carries TRBV7-2 and TRBJ1-5, with TRBD1 as a possible D gene (6 bases). Trimming cost V 2 bases and J 7 bases, with 12 bases left between them. Germline V gives CDR1 SGHTA, CDR2 FQGNSA. CDR3 size: 14 residues. Drawing the rest from reference TRBV7-2 and TRBJ1-5, the complete variable domain is GAGVSQSPSNKVTEKGKDVELRCDPISGHTALYWYRQSLGQGLEFLIYFQGNSAPDKSGLPSDRFSAERTGGSVSTLTIQRTQQEDSAVYLCASSLTGRGQPQHFGDGTRLSIL.

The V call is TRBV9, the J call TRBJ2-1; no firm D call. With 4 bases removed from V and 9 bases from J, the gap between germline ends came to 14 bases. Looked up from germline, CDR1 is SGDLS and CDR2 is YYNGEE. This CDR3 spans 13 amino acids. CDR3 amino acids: CASSMGPAREQFF. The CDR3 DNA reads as TGTGCCAGCAGCATGGGCCCGGCGCGTGAGCAGTTCTTC.

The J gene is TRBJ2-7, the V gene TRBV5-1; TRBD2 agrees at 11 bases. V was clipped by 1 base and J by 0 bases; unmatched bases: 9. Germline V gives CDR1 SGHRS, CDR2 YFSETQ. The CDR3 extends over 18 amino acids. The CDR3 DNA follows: TGCGCCAGCAGCTTGAGGGCTATAGCGGGAGGGCCCTCCTACGAGCAGTACTTC. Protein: CASSLRAIAGGPSYEQYF.

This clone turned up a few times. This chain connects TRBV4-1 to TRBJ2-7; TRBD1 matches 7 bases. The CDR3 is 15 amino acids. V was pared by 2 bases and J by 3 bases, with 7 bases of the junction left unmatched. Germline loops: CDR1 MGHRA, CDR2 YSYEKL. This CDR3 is CASSQWGQKLYEQYF. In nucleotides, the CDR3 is TGCGCCAGCAGCCAATGGGGACAGAAACTCTACGAGCAGTACTTC.

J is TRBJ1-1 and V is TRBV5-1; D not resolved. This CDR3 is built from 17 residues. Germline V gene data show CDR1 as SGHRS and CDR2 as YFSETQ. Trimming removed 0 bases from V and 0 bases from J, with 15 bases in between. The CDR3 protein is CASSLDGSPTMNTEAFF. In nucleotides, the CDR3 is TGCGCCAGCAGCTTGGACGGGAGCCCCACTATGAACACTGAAGCTTTCTTT.

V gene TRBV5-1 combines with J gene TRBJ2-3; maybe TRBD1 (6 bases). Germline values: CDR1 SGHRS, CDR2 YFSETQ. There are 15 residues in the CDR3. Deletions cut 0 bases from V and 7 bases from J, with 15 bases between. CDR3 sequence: CASSLEGDIKYTQYF. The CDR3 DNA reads TGCGCCAGCAGCTTGGAGGGGGACATCAAATATACGCAGTATTTT.

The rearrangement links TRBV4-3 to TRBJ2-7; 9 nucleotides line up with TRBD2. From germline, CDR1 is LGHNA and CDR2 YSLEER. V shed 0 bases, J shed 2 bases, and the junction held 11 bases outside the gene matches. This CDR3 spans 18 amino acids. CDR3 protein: CASSQDPVKAGGPYEQYF. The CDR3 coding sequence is TGCGCCAGCAGCCAAGATCCTGTAAAAGCGGGAGGTCCCTACGAGCAGTACTTC.

The CDR3 sequence: CASSPQGAIYNEQFF. In DNA form, the CDR3 reads TGTGCCAGCTCACCCCAGGGGGCGATTTACAATGAGCAGTTCTTC. This chain links TRBV18 with TRBJ2-1; 8 nucleotides align to TRBD1. CDR1 KGHSH and CDR2 LQKENI come from the germline V gene. Trimming at V came to 3 bases and at J to 4 bases, leaving 5 bases not matched to a gene. This CDR3 region has 15 residues.